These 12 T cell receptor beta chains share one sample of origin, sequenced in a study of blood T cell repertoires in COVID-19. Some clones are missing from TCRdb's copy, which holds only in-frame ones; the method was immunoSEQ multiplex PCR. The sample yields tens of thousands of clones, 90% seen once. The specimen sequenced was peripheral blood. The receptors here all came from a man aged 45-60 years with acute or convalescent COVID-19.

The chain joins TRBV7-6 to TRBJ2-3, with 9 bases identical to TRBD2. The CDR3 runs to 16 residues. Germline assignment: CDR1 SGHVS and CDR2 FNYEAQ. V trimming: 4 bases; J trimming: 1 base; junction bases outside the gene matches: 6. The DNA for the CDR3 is TGTGCCAGCAGCTCATTAGCGGGAGCGGGCACAGATACGCAGTATTTT. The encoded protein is CASSSLAGAGTDTQYF.

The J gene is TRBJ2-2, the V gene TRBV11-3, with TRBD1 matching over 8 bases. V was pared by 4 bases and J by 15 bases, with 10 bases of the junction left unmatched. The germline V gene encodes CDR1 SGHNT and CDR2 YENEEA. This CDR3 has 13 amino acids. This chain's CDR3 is CASSSRGQGTVFF. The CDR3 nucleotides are TGTGCCAGCAGCTCGAGAGGACAGGGTACGGTGTTTTTT. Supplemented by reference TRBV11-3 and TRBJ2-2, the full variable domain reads EAGVVQSPRYKIIEKKQPVAFWCNPISGHNTLYWYLQNLGQGPELLIRYENEEAVDDSQLPKDRFSAERLKGVDSTLKIQPAELGDSAVYLCASSSRGQGTVFFGEGSRLTVL.

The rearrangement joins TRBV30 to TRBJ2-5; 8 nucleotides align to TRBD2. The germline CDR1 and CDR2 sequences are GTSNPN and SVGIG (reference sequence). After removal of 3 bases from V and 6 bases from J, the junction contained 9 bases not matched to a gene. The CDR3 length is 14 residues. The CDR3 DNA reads TGTGCCTGGAGACTAGCGGCAGCGGGAAAGACCCAGTACTTC. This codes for CAWRLAAAGKTQYF.

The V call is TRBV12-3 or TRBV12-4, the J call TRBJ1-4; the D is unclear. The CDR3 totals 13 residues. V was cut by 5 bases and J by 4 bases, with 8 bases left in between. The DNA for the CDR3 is TGTGCCAGCAGTCAACAGTTTAATGAAAAACTGTTTTTT. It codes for CASSQQFNEKLFF.

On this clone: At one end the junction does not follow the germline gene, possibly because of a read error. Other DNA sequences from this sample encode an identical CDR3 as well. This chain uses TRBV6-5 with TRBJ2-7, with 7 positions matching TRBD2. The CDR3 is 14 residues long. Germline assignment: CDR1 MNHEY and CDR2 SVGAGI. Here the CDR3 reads CASSYWREHNEQYF. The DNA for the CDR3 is TGCGCCAGCAGTTACTGGCGGGAGCACAACGAGCAGTACTTC.

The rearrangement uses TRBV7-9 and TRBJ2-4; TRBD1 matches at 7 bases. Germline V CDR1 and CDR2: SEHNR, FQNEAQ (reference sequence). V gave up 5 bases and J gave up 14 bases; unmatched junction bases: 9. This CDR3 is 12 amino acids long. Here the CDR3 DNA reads TGTGCCAGCAGCCATACAGACAGGGCGAAGTACTTC. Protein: CASSHTDRAKYF.

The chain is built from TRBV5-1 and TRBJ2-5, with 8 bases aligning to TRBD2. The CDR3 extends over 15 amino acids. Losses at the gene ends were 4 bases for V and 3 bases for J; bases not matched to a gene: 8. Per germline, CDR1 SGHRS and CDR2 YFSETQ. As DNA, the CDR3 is TGCGCCAGCAGCCCCGGACTACTAGCGGAAGAGACCCAGTACTTC. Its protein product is CASSPGLLAEETQYF.

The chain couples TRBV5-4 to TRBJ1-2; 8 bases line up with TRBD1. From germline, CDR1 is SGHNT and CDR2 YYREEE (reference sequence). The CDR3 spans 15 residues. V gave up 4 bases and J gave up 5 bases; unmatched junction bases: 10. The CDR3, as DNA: TGTGCCAGCAGCCGGGTTCCGACAGGGGAGTATGGCTACACCTTC. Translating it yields CASSRVPTGEYGYTF.

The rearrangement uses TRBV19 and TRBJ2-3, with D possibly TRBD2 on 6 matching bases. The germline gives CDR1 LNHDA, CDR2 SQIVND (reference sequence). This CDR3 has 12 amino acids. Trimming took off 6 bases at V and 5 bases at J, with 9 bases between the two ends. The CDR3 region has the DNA TGTGCCAGTAGCACCGGGGGAGATACGCAGTATTTT. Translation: CASSTGGDTQYF.

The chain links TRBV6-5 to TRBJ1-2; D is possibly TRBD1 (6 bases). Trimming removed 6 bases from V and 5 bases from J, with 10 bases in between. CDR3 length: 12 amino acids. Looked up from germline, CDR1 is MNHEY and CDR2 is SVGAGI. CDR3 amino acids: CASRDSYYGYTF. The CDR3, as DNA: TGTGCCAGCAGGGACAGCTATTATGGCTACACCTTC.

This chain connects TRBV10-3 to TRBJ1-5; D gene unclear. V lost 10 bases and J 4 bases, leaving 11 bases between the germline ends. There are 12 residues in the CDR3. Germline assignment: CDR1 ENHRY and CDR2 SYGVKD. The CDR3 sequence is CATSPGNQPQHF. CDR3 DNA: TGTGCCACCTCCCCGGGGAATCAGCCCCAGCATTTT.

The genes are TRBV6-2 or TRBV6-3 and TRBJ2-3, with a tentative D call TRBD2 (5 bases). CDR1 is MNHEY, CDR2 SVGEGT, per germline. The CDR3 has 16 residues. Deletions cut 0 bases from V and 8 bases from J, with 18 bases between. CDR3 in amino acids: CASSYSPANSGGTQYF. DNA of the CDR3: TGTGCCAGCAGTTACTCTCCCGCAAACAGTGGAGGTACGCAGTATTTT.